The 16 T cell receptor beta chains below were found in one sample sequenced in a study of T cell changes during pregnancy in multiple sclerosis. Using immunoSEQ multiplex PCR, the repertoire was profiled, and TCRdb retains in-frame clones only, with some absent. Here the sample spans 85,000 to 110,000 clones, roughly 92% being singletons. This material consisted of peripheral blood, taken after pregnancy. The receptor set was obtained from a female donor with multiple sclerosis, enrolled in a pregnancy study.

CDR3 in amino acids: CASSPRTAQETQYF. The CDR3 DNA follows: TGTGCCAGCTCACCAAGGACAGCCCAAGAGACCCAGTACTTC. V is TRBV18 and J is TRBJ2-5; tentative D call: TRBD1 (6 bases). This CDR3 comprises 14 residues. Looked up from germline, CDR1 is KGHSH and CDR2 is LQKENI. V dropped 2 bases and J dropped 1 base, with 8 bases sitting between them.

The J gene is TRBJ2-5, the V gene TRBV29-1; D gene uncertain. The CDR3 length is 11 residues. Germline assignment: CDR1 SQVTM and CDR2 ANQGSEA. V was pared by 5 bases and J by 7 bases, with 11 bases between. The CDR3 sequence: CSVSRDGTQYF. In nucleotides, the CDR3 is TGCAGCGTTTCCCGAGATGGGACCCAGTACTTC.

The chain uses TRBV4-2 and TRBJ1-1; possibly TRBD1 for D (5 bases). The V end was cut by 7 bases, the J end by 1 base, with 16 bases between. The CDR3 is 15 residues long. Germline V gene lookup returns CDR1 LGHNA and CDR2 YNFKEQ. The CDR3 DNA follows: TGTGCCAGCATGACCCGGTCAGGGCAGAACACTGAAGCTTTCTTT. As protein: CASMTRSGQNTEAFF.

The chain employs TRBV4-2 and TRBJ1-1; D may be TRBD1 (6 bases). V was trimmed by 4 bases and J by 0 bases, leaving 21 bases between them. Germline loops: CDR1 LGHNA, CDR2 YNFKEQ. This CDR3 spans 18 amino acids. The CDR3 bases are TGTGCCAGCAGCCCCGGGCCGGGACATTTTCCTATGAACACTGAAGCTTTCTTT. It encodes CASSPGPGHFPMNTEAFF.

The rearrangement joins TRBV5-4 to TRBJ2-7, with 8 nucleotides matching TRBD2. Trimming took 0 bases from V and 3 from J; bases not matched to a gene: 2. This CDR3 comprises 14 residues. The germline V gene has CDR1 SGHNT and CDR2 YYREEE (reference sequence). The CDR3 nucleotides are TGTGCCAGCAGCTTGGGGGCGGGGGGCTACGAGCAGTACTTC. Residues: CASSLGAGGYEQYF.

The chain has TRBV5-1 and TRBJ2-7; possibly TRBD2 for D (6 bases). CDR3 length equals 14 residues. Germline V gene sequence: CDR1 SGHRS, CDR2 YFSETQ. Trimming removed 5 bases at V and 4 bases at J, with 16 bases between. The CDR3 protein is CASRGGRSGYEQYF. CDR3 DNA: TGCGCCAGCAGGGGGGGTAGGTCGGGGTACGAGCAGTACTTC.

The chain combines TRBV5-1 with TRBJ2-7; D gene unclear. V lost 3 bases to trimming and J lost 0 bases, with 19 bases between them. This CDR3 comprises 17 residues. In germline, CDR1 is SGHRS, CDR2 YFSETQ. CDR3 bases: TGCGCCAGCAGCTCCTTACAGACGGCAACCCTCTCCTACGAGCAGTACTTC. It specifies CASSSLQTATLSYEQYF.

The chain is built from TRBV30 and TRBJ1-4, with a tentative D call TRBD1 (5 bases). Trimming removed 3 bases from V and 8 bases from J, with 19 bases in between. The V gene's germline CDR1 is GTSNPN and CDR2 SVGIG (reference sequence). This CDR3 comprises 15 residues. CDR3 protein: CAWSSARGGEEKLFF. CDR3 nucleotide sequence: TGTGCCTGGAGCTCGGCCCGGGGGGGAGAGGAAAAACTGTTTTTT.

The rearrangement uses TRBV5-1 and TRBJ1-5; D gene ambiguous. V dropped 2 bases and J dropped 7 bases, with 13 bases sitting between them. The CDR3 is made up of 14 amino acids. In germline, CDR1 is SGHRS, CDR2 YFSETQ. The CDR3 DNA sequence: TGCGCCAGCAGCTTACACCTGGCTGGCCAGCCCCAGCATTTT. It codes for CASSLHLAGQPQHF.

V gene TRBV7-9 combines with J gene TRBJ1-4; 7 nucleotides align to TRBD1. Per the germline V gene, CDR1 is SEHNR and CDR2 is FQNEAQ (reference sequence). This CDR3 spans 14 amino acids. V shed 5 bases, J shed 7 bases, and the junction held 7 bases outside the gene matches. This CDR3 is CASSRAGGGEKLFF. Here the CDR3 DNA reads TGTGCCAGCAGCCGCGCAGGGGGAGGTGAAAAACTGTTTTTT.

This clone came up a few times. The V gene is TRBV29-1, the J gene TRBJ2-7, with 7 bases aligning to TRBD2. V was pared by 4 bases and J by 4 bases, with 13 bases of the junction left unmatched. This CDR3 contains 15 residues. CDR1 and CDR2 from the germline V gene are SQVTM and ANQGSEA. CDR3 DNA sequence: TGCAGCGTTGTTGGGGGGGTGGGCAACCTTTACGAGCAGTACTTC. This encodes CSVVGGVGNLYEQYF.

J is TRBJ1-2 and V is TRBV9, with 7 bases matching TRBD1. The CDR3 contains 17 residues. Germline CDR1 SGDLS, CDR2 YYNGEE. The V and J ends lost 3 bases and 0 bases, in that order; junction bases with no gene match: 11. CDR3 protein: CASSGHYRGPSNYGYTF. The CDR3, as DNA: TGTGCCAGCAGCGGACACTACAGGGGTCCTTCTAACTATGGCTACACCTTC.

The chain links TRBV13 to TRBJ2-2; D is uncertain. V lost 2 bases, J lost 2 bases, and 9 bases lay in between. This CDR3 comprises 15 residues. CDR1 and CDR2 (germline): PRHDT, FYEKMQ (reference sequence). The CDR3 here is CASSLINSNTGELFF. CDR3 sequence (DNA): TGTGCCAGCAGCTTAATAAACAGCAACACCGGGGAGCTGTTTTTT.

In nucleotides, the CDR3 is TGTGCCACCGATTGGGTTCAGACTTATGGCTACACCTTC. It is translated as CATDWVQTYGYTF. The rearrangement links TRBV6-1 to TRBJ1-2; D unclear. V was pared by 10 bases and J by 5 bases, with 17 bases between. In germline, CDR1 is MNHNS, CDR2 SASEGT. The CDR3 is made up of 13 amino acids.

The rearrangement links TRBV13 to TRBJ2-5; TRBD1 might be the D (5 bases). The DNA end favors TRBJ2-7, so the J call may be wrong. Germline assignment: CDR1 PRHDT and CDR2 FYEKMQ (reference sequence). CDR3 length: 16 residues. DNA for the CDR3: TGTGCCAGCAGCTTAGCTCCGGGCAGGGTCCACTACGAGCAGTACTTC. Its translation is CASSLAPGRVHYEQYF.

The V call is TRBV6-1, the J call TRBJ2-7; 7 nucleotides line up with TRBD2. In germline, CDR1 is MNHNS, CDR2 SASEGT. The ends lost 6 bases at V and 5 bases at J; junction bases unmatched: 7. The CDR3 covers 13 residues. CDR3 sequence: CASSWDYGNEQYF. The CDR3 region has the DNA TGTGCCAGCAGCTGGGACTATGGTAACGAGCAGTACTTC.